This T cell receptor beta chain was captured in a study of blood T cell repertoires in COVID-19. Turning to the study itself: PBMCs, B-cell-depleted T cells, or T cells were the source of the cDNA or gDNA that made up the material.

Produced via immunoSEQ multiplex PCR; TCRdb's table is partial and in-frame only. Altogether about 290,000 clones are present, 70% to 90% being singletons, with the ten largest covering about 4%. This TCR derives from a woman between 45 and 60 years old with active or convalescent COVID-19. Material for sequencing was peripheral blood.

The CDR3 loop reads CASSPRPGLIYGYTF. CDR3 sequence (DNA): TGTGCCAGCAGTCCCCGACCGGGACTCATCTATGGCTACACCTTC. The chain uses TRBV6-5 and TRBJ1-2; D possibly corresponds to TRBD1 (5 bases). Germline CDR1 is MNHEY and CDR2 is SVGAGI. The germline V and J ends were trimmed by 5 bases and 4 bases, with 17 bases remaining between them. The CDR3 spans 15 residues.